This TCR beta chain was profiled in a study of shared clonotypes between healthy human individuals (dated by TCRdb to about 2020). As for the study more broadly: The cohort comprised two women and a few men aged 18 to 49 years. For each donor, three plates each were used for CD4 naive and CD4 memory, two plates were used for CD8 naive, and one plate was used for CD8 memory. The study deeply sequenced blood TCR repertoires of about 5 healthy adults to estimate repertoire size and the extent of clonotype sharing between individuals. To increase sequencing depth and limit assay-specific biases, TCR repertoire library preparation and sequencing were carried out by different laboratories using diverse techniques. Between about 0.8 and 9.5 billion PBMCs per donor were obtained by leukapheresis. General conclusions and limits of the study: Naive subsets generally had larger estimated clonotype richness than memory subsets did. Incomplete sequencing was indicated by rarefaction of sorted-subset datasets, despite the large sequencing depth. Pairwise subsampling led to the expectation that sequencing depth would affect the degree of clonotype sharing among donors. The small number of donors limited the genetic and exposure-history diversity represented. Across several donors, 4.5% to 6.5% of naive CD4, over 3% of naive CD8, about 2.3% of memory CD4, and under 0.45% of memory CD8 clonotypes were shared. Sampling was limited to blood, and TCR repertoires in tissue likely differ from TCR repertoires in blood. Clonotypes shared by all four sorted-subset donors showed higher generation probabilities than non-shared clonotypes.

Using the deep immunoSEQ assay, TCR CDR3 regions were amplified from genomic DNA by multiplex PCR. Extracted genomic DNA from each cell subset was distributed evenly across all wells of several immunoSEQ 96-well plates, and each plate was treated as a replicate. For sorted subsets, 200 ng of genomic DNA, equivalent to 25,000 to 30,000 T cell genomes, went into each replicate PCR. Purified libraries were measured with a Qubit 3.0 fluorometer, size-checked on a Bioanalyzer 2100, and measured again with the KAPA Library Quantification kit. A separate single-read 150-cycle Illumina NextSeq 550 flow cell was used to sequence each immunoSEQ 96-well plate. The authors processed their data as follows. The immunoSEQ output contained only junctional sequences without quality scores, so filtering could not match that applied to full-length reads. Sequences were annotated with PyIR, a Python wrapper for IgBLAST v1.9, and V/J genes and CDR3 were assigned using IMGT germline references. Reads were removed for weak V/J assignments (E-value above 1e-6), missing CDR3, stop codons, out-of-frame junctions, or ambiguous translated residues. V3J clonotypes were defined by identical inferred V gene, J gene, and CDR3 amino acid sequence. The percentage overlap between two repertoires was calculated by dividing the number of shared unique clonotypes by the size of the smaller repertoire. Richness of each repertoire was evaluated using RTK rarefaction, the Chao1 estimator, and Recon v2.1 estimates of unobserved clonotypes. OLGA was used to compute generation probabilities for all TCRbeta clonotypes that the gDNA method yielded from a handful of donors. Not all clones reach the TCRdb copy of this immuneACCESS table, which keeps in-frame sequences only. Checked studies attribute under half of the gap to unresolved V genes and leave the rest unexplained. V, J and clone size reflect that table, while D and trimming were determined from the DNA. Recorded for this sample are about 1.9 million clones; just over 90% of them occurred a single time. The ten biggest clones cover roughly 1.7% of the sample.

V loses 0 bases of germline sequence and J loses 11 bases, and the interval between the two ends is 10 bases. The CDR3, cysteine through phenylalanine, is 12 amino acids long. This entry keeps only the CDR3 DNA: 36 bases, framed from base 1. The germline V gene specifies ENHRY as CDR1 and SYGVKD as CDR2. CD8 naive samples were obtained by positive selection for CCR7 among CD45RO-negative cells, yielding a CD45RA+CCR7+ population from which TemRA cells were excluded. Healthy HIV-negative adults with no recently reported acute infections or vaccinations were included as donors. All donors were Caucasian adults living in Nashville, Tennessee, USA. Blood was obtained by leukapheresis, after which PBMCs were separated by Ficoll-Histopaque density gradient centrifugation and cryopreserved in liquid nitrogen vapor phase. Analytical flow cytometry was used to check the purity and quantity of each magnetically sorted T cell population. From each sorted fraction, genomic DNA was isolated and quantified by UV absorbance on a Nanodrop 2000c.

Turning to this clone: Its antigen target is currently unknown. There are no base qualities to consult, and no much larger clone falls within one base.

The sequence joins TRBV10-3 to TRBJ1-1, with the D gene not confidently named. The receptor was isolated from a man younger than 35 in good health. Some clones in this sample may be carry-over from other donors' samples. The sequenced sample was naive CD8+ T cells from PBMCs. The intended sense of this specimen's cell subset or site label: CD45RA+CCR7+. The CDR3 amino acid sequence is: CAISESPTRAFF. DNA sequence: TGTGCCATCAGTGAGTCCCCCACTCGGGCTTTCTTT.